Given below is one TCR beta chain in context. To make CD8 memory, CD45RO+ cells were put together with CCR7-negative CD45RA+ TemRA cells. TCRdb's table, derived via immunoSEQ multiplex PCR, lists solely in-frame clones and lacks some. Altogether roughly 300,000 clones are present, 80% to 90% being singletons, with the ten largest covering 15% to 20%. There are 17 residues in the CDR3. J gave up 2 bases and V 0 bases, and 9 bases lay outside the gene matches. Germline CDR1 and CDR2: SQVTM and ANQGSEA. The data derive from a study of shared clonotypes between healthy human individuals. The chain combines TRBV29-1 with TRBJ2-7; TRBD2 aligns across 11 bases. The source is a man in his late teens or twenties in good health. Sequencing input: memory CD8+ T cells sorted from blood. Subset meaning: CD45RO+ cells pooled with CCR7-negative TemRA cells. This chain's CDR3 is CSVEDPTSGSVPYEQYF. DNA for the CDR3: TGCAGCGTTGAAGATCCAACTAGCGGGAGTGTCCCCTACGAGCAGTACTTC.